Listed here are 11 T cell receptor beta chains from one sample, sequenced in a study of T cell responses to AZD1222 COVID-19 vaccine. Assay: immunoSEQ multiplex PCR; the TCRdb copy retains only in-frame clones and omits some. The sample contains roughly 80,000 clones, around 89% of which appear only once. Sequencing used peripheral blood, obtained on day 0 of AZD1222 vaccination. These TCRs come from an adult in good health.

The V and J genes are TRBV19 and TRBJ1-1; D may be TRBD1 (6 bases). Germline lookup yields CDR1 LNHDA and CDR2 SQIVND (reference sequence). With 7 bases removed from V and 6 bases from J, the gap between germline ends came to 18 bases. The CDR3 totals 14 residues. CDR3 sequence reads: CASTPGQIAPEAFF. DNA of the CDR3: TGTGCCAGTACTCCGGGACAAATTGCGCCTGAAGCTTTCTTT.

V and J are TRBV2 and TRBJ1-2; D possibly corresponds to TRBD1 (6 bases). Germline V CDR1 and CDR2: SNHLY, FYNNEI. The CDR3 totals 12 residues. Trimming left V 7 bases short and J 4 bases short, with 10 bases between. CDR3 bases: TGTGCCAGCAAGGGGGGAATCTATGGCTACACCTTC. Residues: CASKGGIYGYTF.

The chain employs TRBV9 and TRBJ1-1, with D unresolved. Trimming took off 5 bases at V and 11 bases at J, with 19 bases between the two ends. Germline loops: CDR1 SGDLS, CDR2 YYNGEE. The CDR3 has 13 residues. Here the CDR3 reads CASRDTPGLEAFF. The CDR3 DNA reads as TGTGCCAGCAGAGACACCCCAGGCCTGGAGGCTTTCTTT.

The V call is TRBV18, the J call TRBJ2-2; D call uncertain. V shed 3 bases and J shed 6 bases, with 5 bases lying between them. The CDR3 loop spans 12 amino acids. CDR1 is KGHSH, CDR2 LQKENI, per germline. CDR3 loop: CASSPSAGELFF. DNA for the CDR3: TGTGCCAGCTCACCCTCCGCCGGGGAGCTGTTTTTT.

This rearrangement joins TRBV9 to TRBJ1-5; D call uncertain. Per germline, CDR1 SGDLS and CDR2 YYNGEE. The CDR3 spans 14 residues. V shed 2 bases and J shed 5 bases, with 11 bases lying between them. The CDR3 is CASSVDWSYQPQHF. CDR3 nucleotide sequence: TGTGCCAGCAGCGTTGACTGGAGTTATCAGCCCCAGCATTTT.

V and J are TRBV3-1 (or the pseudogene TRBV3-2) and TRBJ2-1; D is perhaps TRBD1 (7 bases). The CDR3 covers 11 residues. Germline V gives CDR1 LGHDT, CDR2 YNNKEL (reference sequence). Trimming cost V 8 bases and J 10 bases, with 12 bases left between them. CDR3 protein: CASSSGGEQFF. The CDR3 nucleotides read TGTGCCAGCTCATCAGGGGGGGAGCAGTTCTTC.

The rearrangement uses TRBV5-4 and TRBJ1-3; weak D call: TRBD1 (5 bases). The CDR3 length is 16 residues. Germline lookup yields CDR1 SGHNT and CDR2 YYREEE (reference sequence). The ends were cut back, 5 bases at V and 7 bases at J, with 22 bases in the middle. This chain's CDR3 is CASRPGRGGIFNTIYF. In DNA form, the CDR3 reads TGTGCCAGCAGACCCGGGCGCGGGGGGATTTTTAACACCATATATTTT.

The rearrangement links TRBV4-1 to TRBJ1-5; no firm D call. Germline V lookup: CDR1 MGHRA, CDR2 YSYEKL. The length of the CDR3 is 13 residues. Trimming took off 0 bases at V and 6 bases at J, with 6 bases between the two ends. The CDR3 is CASSQDSGQPQHF. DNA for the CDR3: TGCGCCAGCAGCCAAGATTCGGGTCAGCCCCAGCATTTT.

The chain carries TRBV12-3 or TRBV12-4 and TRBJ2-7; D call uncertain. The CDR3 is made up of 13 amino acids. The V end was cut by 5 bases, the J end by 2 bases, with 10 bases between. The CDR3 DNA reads TGTGCCAGCAGTGAACGAAGAGCCTACGAGCAGTACTTC. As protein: CASSERRAYEQYF.

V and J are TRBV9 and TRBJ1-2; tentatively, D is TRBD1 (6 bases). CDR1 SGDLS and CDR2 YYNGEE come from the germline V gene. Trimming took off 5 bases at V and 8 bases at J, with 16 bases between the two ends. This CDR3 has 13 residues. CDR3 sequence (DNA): TGTGCCAGCAGACAAACAGGGACTGACGGCTACACCTTC. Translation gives CASRQTGTDGYTF.

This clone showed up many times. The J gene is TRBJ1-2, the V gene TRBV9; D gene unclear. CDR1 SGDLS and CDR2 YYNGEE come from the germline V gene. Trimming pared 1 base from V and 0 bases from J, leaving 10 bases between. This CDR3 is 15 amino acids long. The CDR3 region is CASSVHEGSNYGYTF. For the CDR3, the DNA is TGTGCCAGCAGCGTACACGAGGGCTCTAACTATGGCTACACCTTC.